Listed below are T cell receptor beta chains from one sample, sequenced in a study of blood T cell repertoires in COVID-19. Sequencing used immunoSEQ multiplex PCR; TCRdb keeps in-frame clones, though not all of them. The profile shows about 300,000 clones, around 86% of them singletons. The sample consisted of PBMCs or T cells enriched from blood (not recorded which). These receptors all come from a man under 40 who had recovered from COVID-19. Both conserved end residues are part of each CDR3. A D gene is named only where the DNA matches it firmly. Expanded clones get a size class; other rows say once, few or many, or leave the size out.

v_call	clone_size	cdr3_length	d_call	j_call	cdr3_aa	cdr3_nt
TRBV24-1	-	13	-	TRBJ1-1	CATSLGSTTEAFF	TGTGCCACCAGTTTGGGCTCGACCACTGAAGCTTTCTTT
TRBV19	few	18	TRBD1	TRBJ2-3	CASSPTRRTGGALDTQYF	TGTGCCAGTAGTCCTACCCGACGGACAGGGGGCGCATTAGATACGCAGTATTTT
TRBV7-6	-	15	-	TRBJ2-7	CASSLGQVNSYEQYF	TGTGCCAGCAGCTTAGGCCAGGTGAATTCCTACGAGCAGTACTTC
TRBV11-3	few	15	TRBD2	TRBJ2-1	CASSLVPSGGNEQFF	TGTGCCAGCAGCTTAGTACCTAGCGGGGGCAATGAGCAGTTCTTC
TRBV24-1	once	16	-	TRBJ2-1	CATSDPRLVPYNEQFF	TGTGCCACCAGTGACCCGAGACTAGTACCCTACAATGAGCAGTTCTTC
TRBV5-1	once	15	-	TRBJ1-1	CASRGRDTPNTEAFF	TGCGCCAGCAGAGGAAGGGACACTCCGAACACTGAAGCTTTCTTT
TRBV21-1	-	14	-	TRBJ1-1	CASSPRGQDVEAFF	TGTGCCAGCAGCCCACGCGGACAGGATGTTGAAGCTTTCTTT
TRBV3-1/TRBV3-2	-	16	-	TRBJ2-1	CASSRTIPSSYNEQFF	TGTGCCAGCAGTCGGACTATTCCCAGCTCCTACAATGAGCAGTTCTTC
TRBV30	few	14	TRBD1	TRBJ2-7	CAWSADRGSYEQYF	TGTGCCTGGAGCGCCGACAGGGGGTCCTACGAGCAGTACTTC
TRBV14	-	15	-	TRBJ2-1	CASSRRRGPYNEQFF	TGTGCCAGCAGCCGCAGGCGGGGGCCCTACAATGAGCAGTTCTTC
TRBV28	-	15	TRBD1	TRBJ2-1	CASSSTGHPYNEQFF	TGTGCCAGCAGTTCGACAGGGCACCCCTACAATGAGCAGTTCTTC
TRBV4-2	-	19	TRBD2	TRBJ2-2	CASSQELPATSGVTGELFF	TGTGCCAGCAGCCAAGAACTCCCCGCGACTAGCGGGGTCACCGGGGAGCTGTTTTTT
TRBV4-1	-	14	-	TRBJ1-2	CASSQVAGIAGYTF	TGCGCCAGCAGCCAAGTTGCCGGGATCGCTGGCTACACCTTC
TRBV2	-	15	-	TRBJ1-2	CASMTPNRVEYGYTF	TGTGCCAGCATGACGCCCAACAGGGTGGAGTATGGCTACACCTTC
TRBV7-9	-	14	-	TRBJ2-4	CASSSPAAKNIQYF	TGTGCCAGCAGCTCCCCAGCGGCCAAAAACATTCAGTACTTC
TRBV5-4	-	13	-	TRBJ1-1	CASSLKGGTEAFF	TGTGCCAGCAGCTTGAAGGGAGGAACTGAAGCTTTCTTT
TRBV5-4	-	13	-	TRBJ2-3	CASSVGGGFGQYF	TGTGCCAGCAGCGTGGGTGGGGGGTTCGGGCAGTATTTT
TRBV19	-	13	-	TRBJ2-5	CASSTLGQETQYF	TGTGCCAGTAGCACCCTAGGACAAGAGACCCAGTACTTC
TRBV19	-	15	-	TRBJ1-2	CASSSETGLLAGYTF	TGTGCCAGTAGTTCCGAGACAGGACTGCTTGCTGGCTACACCTTC
TRBV3-1/TRBV3-2	-	14	TRBD2	TRBJ2-1	CASSQALAGEEPFF	TGTGCCAGCAGCCAAGCACTAGCGGGAGAGGAACCGTTCTTC
TRBV5-1	-	15	TRBD1	TRBJ2-7	CASSPWDRARNEQYF	TGCGCCAGCAGCCCCTGGGACAGGGCGAGGAACGAGCAGTACTTC
TRBV3-1/TRBV3-2	-	14	-	TRBJ2-1	CASSQGAGYNEQFF	TGTGCCAGCAGCCAAGGGGCGGGTTACAATGAGCAGTTCTTC
TRBV7-9	-	12	-	TRBJ1-2	CASSFGRVGYTF	TGTGCCAGCAGCTTCGGCAGGGTGGGCTACACCTTC
TRBV10-2	-	16	TRBD1	TRBJ1-1	CASRKTGTGLSTEAFF	TGCGCCAGCAGAAAGACCGGGACAGGGTTGAGCACTGAAGCTTTCTTT